This TCR beta chain comes out of a study of CD8+CD57+ T cells in acquired aplastic anemia. Study in general: Mean yield of DNA from sorted CD4+ and CD8+ cells was approximately 3 ug.

Genomic DNA, serving as template, underwent TCR beta VDJ and CDR3 profiling. TCRdb re-called the reads through MiXCR, storing one row per CDR3 protein. The sample lists 250,000 or so distinct CDR3 sequences; approximately 50% were seen once. CD8+CD57+ cell expansion had been shown by flow cytometry in patients chosen for sequencing. Every one of the patients had aplastic anemia (severe, acquired). Turning to this clonotype: The antigen is not known.

Trimming removed 6 bases from V and 2 bases from J, with 5 bases in between. The germline gives CDR1 SNHLY, CDR2 FYNNEI. This CDR3 region has 13 residues. General study findings and limits: No significant difference in CD8+ Simpson's diversity was found between patients and controls. Researchers report that around 29 CD8+ CDR3 sequences appeared in both patients and controls.

This clonotype was sampled from a human donor with aplastic anemia. The genes are TRBV2 and TRBJ2-6; the D call may be TRBD1 or TRBD2 (5 bases each). Input material: sorted CD4+, CD8+, or CD8+CD57+ T cells (not recorded which) from PBMCs. The DNA for the CDR3 is TGTGCCAGCAGGGGGGCTGGGGCCAACGTCCTGACTTTC. Protein: CASRGAGANVLTF.